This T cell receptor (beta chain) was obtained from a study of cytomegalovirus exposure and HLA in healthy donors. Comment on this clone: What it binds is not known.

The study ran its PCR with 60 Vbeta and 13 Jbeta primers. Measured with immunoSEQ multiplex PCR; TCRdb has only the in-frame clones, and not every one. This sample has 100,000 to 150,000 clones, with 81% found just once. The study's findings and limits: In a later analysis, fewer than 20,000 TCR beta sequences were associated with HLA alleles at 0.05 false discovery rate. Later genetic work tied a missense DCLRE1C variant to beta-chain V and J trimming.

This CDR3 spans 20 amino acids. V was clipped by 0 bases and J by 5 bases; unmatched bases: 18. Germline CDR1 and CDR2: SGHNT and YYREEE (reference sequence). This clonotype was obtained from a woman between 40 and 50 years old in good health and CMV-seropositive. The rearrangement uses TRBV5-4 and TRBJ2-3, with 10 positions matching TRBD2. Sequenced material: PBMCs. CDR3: CASSLESSGRRSGRRDTQYF. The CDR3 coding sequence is TGTGCCAGCAGCTTGGAGTCTAGCGGGAGAAGGAGTGGGCGGAGAGATACGCAGTATTTT.